This TCR beta chain appears in the sequencing data of a study of blood T cell repertoires in COVID-19. Study-level information: Sites across the United States, Italy and Spain contributed samples from acute and convalescent COVID-19. PBMCs, B-cell-depleted T cells, or T cells provided the cDNA or gDNA that made up the material.

The germline CDR1 and CDR2 sequences are SGHDT and YYEEEE. Unmatched junction bases numbered 7, after V lost 2 bases and J lost 0 bases. The CDR3 runs 16 residues. This clone occurred once. As handled by the study authors: Reference gene primer amplification yielded estimated nucleated cell counts. Generated by immunoSEQ multiplex PCR, the TCRdb table keeps only in-frame clones and is missing some. The V and J calls and the clone size are those of that table, but D and trimming were determined from the DNA. The sample contains about 140,000 clones, about four fifths of which appear only once. The source is a man between 35 and 55 years old with acute COVID-19. The sample was PBMCs or T cells enriched from blood (not recorded which). The chain recombines TRBV5-6 with TRBJ2-7, with TRBD2 identical over 8 bases. The CDR3 nucleotides are TGTGCCAGCAGCTTTATTAGCGCGGGAGGCTCCTACGAGCAGTACTTC. Translated: CASSFISAGGSYEQYF. The full variable domain, its missing parts supplied by reference TRBV5-6 and TRBJ2-7, is DAGVTQSPTHLIKTRGQQVTLRCSPKSGHDTVSWYQQALGQGPQFIFQYYEEEERQRGNFPDRFSGHQFPNYSSELNVNALLLGDSALYLCASSFISAGGSYEQYFGPGTRLTVT.